This T cell receptor (beta chain) was profiled in a study of Ad26.COV2.S vaccination and SARS-CoV-2 variants. Study results and caveats: While placebo recipients had lower spike-specific TCR breadth, vaccine recipients had more.

TCRdb keeps only in-frame clones here, not all; method: immunoSEQ multiplex PCR. The sample contains over 450,000 clones, 70% to 90% of which appear only once. Germline assignment: CDR1 MNHEY and CDR2 SVGAGI. Trimming at V came to 6 bases and at J to 2 bases, leaving 5 bases not matched to a gene. This CDR3 comprises 14 residues. This clone appeared a single time. Its target is unknown. Treatment of the sample: around 19 received Ad26.COV2.S at low or high dose, single or two shots; roughly five received placebo; per-sample allocation not given. Sample collection was performed on day 63 after the first vaccine or placebo injection. An adult of 18-55 years in Boston served as donor.

Sequenced here: peripheral blood, sampled in a trial of Ad26.COV2.S vaccine versus placebo. The chain uses TRBV6-5 and TRBJ2-3; TRBD1 agrees at 7 bases. The clonotype originates from a person between 18 and 60 years old who received the Ad26.COV2.S COVID-19 vaccine or a placebo. The CDR3, as DNA: TGTGCCAGCAGATCGGGACAGAACACAGATACGCAGTATTTT. Translation gives CASRSGQNTDTQYF.